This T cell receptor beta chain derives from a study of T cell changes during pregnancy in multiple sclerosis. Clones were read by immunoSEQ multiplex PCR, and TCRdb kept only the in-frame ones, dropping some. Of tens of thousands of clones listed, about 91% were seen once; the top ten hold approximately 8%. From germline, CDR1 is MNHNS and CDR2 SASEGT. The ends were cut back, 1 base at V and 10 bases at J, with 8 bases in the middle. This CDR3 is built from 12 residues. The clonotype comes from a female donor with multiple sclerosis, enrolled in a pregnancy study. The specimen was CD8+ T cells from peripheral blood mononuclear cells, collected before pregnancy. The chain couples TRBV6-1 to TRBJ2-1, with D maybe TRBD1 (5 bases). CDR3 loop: CASSEVRGEQFF. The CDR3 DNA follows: TGTGCCAGCAGTGAAGTTAGGGGAGAGCAGTTCTTC.